The 19 T cell receptor beta chains given below trace back to one sample, sequenced in a study of blood T cell repertoires in COVID-19. TCRdb keeps only in-frame clones here, not all; method: immunoSEQ multiplex PCR. Among some 200,000 clones listed, approximately 82% were seen once. Sequenced sample: peripheral blood. The receptors stem from a woman in her forties who had recovered from COVID-19.

This clone was seen a single time. This sequence joins TRBV7-2 and TRBJ2-1, with D maybe TRBD2 (6 bases). Germline CDR1 and CDR2: SGHTA and FQGNSA. Trimming took 5 bases from V and 10 from J, leaving 15 bases between them. The CDR3 covers 13 residues. CDR3 sequence: CASSPGRDFEQFF. CDR3 sequence (DNA): TGTGCCAGCAGCCCTGGACGGGACTTCGAGCAGTTCTTC.

V is TRBV20-1 and J is TRBJ2-4; TRBD1 agrees at 8 bases. The CDR3 consists of 11 residues. V shed 5 bases, J shed 16 bases, and the junction held 10 bases outside the gene matches. Looked up from germline, CDR1 is DFQATT and CDR2 is SNEGSKA (reference sequence). This CDR3 is CSAGHRDRHYF. In DNA form, the CDR3 reads TGCAGTGCTGGTCACCGGGACAGGCACTACTTC.

This clone was recorded a few times. The J gene is TRBJ1-6, the V gene TRBV2; D might be TRBD1 (5 bases). Trimming pared 3 bases from V and 9 bases from J, leaving 12 bases between. The CDR3 covers 14 residues. Germline V lookup: CDR1 SNHLY, CDR2 FYNNEI. Written as DNA, the CDR3 is TGTGCCAGCAGTGAGGAGGGGAACGGTTCACCCCTCCACTTT. Amino acids: CASSEEGNGSPLHF.

Of note for this clone: A much larger clone lies one base from this, so it may be a read error. The chain combines TRBV28 with TRBJ1-3; D might be TRBD1 (5 bases). With 5 bases removed from V and 1 base from J, the gap between germline ends came to 6 bases. Germline lookup yields CDR1 MDHEN and CDR2 SYDVKM. The CDR3 covers 13 residues. The CDR3 region is CASSPGSGNTIYF. The CDR3 coding sequence is TGTGCCAGCAGTCCAGGGTCTGGAAACACCATATATTTT.

V is TRBV9 and J is TRBJ2-5; tentatively, D is TRBD1 (5 bases). This CDR3 spans 14 amino acids. The ends were cut back, 4 bases at V and 3 bases at J, with 13 bases in the middle. CDR1 is SGDLS and CDR2 is YYNGEE in the germline V gene. The CDR3 coding sequence is TGTGCCAGCAGCTTTAGGGGTGATGAAGAGACCCAGTACTTC. It codes for CASSFRGDEETQYF.

The V call is TRBV5-1, the J call TRBJ1-1; 8 bases are a match to TRBD1. The CDR3 length is 14 residues. Germline CDR1 and CDR2: SGHRS and YFSETQ. Unmatched junction bases numbered 6, after V lost 4 bases and J lost 4 bases. The CDR3 region is CASSVGTGGTEAFF. In DNA, the CDR3 is TGCGCCAGCAGCGTGGGAACAGGGGGCACTGAAGCTTTCTTT. Using reference TRBV5-1 and TRBJ1-1 for the parts outside the CDR3, the full variable domain is KAGVTQTPRYLIKTRGQQVTLSCSPISGHRSVSWYQQTPGQGLQFLFEYFSETQRNKGNFPGRFSGRQFSNSRSEMNVSTLELGDSALYLCASSVGTGGTEAFFGQGTRLTVV.

This rearrangement joins TRBV7-2 to TRBJ2-3, with 7 bases matching TRBD2. The germline V gene encodes CDR1 SGHTA and CDR2 FQGNSA. This CDR3 contains 17 residues. Trimming at V came to 3 bases and at J to 1 base, leaving 10 bases not matched to a gene. CDR3 sequence reads: CASSLAGTTGGTDTQYF. The DNA of the CDR3 is TGTGCCAGCAGCTTGGCCGGGACTACAGGAGGCACAGATACGCAGTATTTT.

The chain links TRBV10-1 to TRBJ1-2, with TRBD1 matching over 9 bases. Germline loops: CDR1 WNHNN, CDR2 SYGVQD (reference sequence). The CDR3 length is 13 residues. J lost 6 bases, V lost 5 bases, and 4 bases had no gene match. CDR3 sequence: CASSPGTGNGYTF. The CDR3 bases are TGCGCCAGCAGTCCTGGGACAGGGAATGGCTACACCTTC.

The rearrangement links TRBV6-2 or TRBV6-3 to TRBJ2-7, with 7 bases that match TRBD2. The germline V gene has CDR1 MNHEY and CDR2 SVGEGT. This CDR3 has 14 amino acids. After removal of 6 bases from V and 4 bases from J, the junction contained 9 bases not matched to a gene. The CDR3 region has the DNA TGTGCCAGCAGCTCGGGAGGAGGAGGGTACGAGCAGTACTTC. Translated, it gives CASSSGGGGYEQYF.

The chain employs TRBV9 and TRBJ2-2, with D perhaps TRBD2 (5 bases). The germline CDR1 and CDR2 sequences are SGDLS and YYNGEE. The CDR3 loop spans 16 amino acids. The V end lost 2 bases, the J end lost 5 bases, and 16 bases lay between the germline ends. CDR3 DNA: TGTGCCAGCAGCGTTTTGGGTGGGCCGGGGACCGGGGAGCTGTTTTTT. It codes for CASSVLGGPGTGELFF.

The rearrangement uses TRBV7-8 and TRBJ2-7, with D perhaps matching TRBD2 (5 bases). CDR3 length: 13 amino acids. Looked up from germline, CDR1 is SGHVS and CDR2 is FQNEAQ. Trimming removed 5 bases at V and 3 bases at J, with 11 bases between. CDR3 sequence: CASSPGLFYEQYF. For the CDR3, the DNA is TGTGCCAGCAGCCCCGGACTTTTCTACGAGCAGTACTTC.

The chain combines TRBV10-3 with TRBJ2-2; 13 bases fit TRBD2. The CDR3 contains 16 residues. V shed 4 bases, J shed 5 bases, and the junction held 4 bases outside the gene matches. Germline values: CDR1 ENHRY, CDR2 SYGVKD. The CDR3 loop is CAISVGLAGRTGELFF. CDR3 coding DNA: TGTGCCATCAGTGTGGGACTAGCGGGAAGGACCGGGGAGCTGTTTTTT.

The V gene is TRBV19, the J gene TRBJ1-2; D gene uncertain. The CDR3 covers 14 residues. The germline CDR1 and CDR2 sequences are LNHDA and SQIVND (reference sequence). Trimming removed 7 bases from V and 3 bases from J, with 15 bases in between. The chain's CDR3 is CASMGAARYYGYTF. The CDR3 bases are TGTGCCAGTATGGGAGCAGCCCGATACTATGGCTACACCTTC.

The rearrangement joins TRBV1 to TRBJ1-2; TRBD1 was called by the table and not checked on the DNA. TRBV1 is marked as a pseudogene. This CDR3 region has 14 residues. In DNA form, the CDR3 reads TGCACCAGCACTGGGGCGGAGCCAGGGGGATGCTACACCTTC. This encodes CTSTGAEPGGCYTF.

The chain recombines TRBV7-2 with TRBJ2-1; 7 nucleotides line up with TRBD1. V gave up 3 bases and J gave up 7 bases; unmatched junction bases: 0. Germline assignment: CDR1 SGHTA and CDR2 FQGNSA. CDR3 size: 12 residues. The CDR3 nucleotides are TGTGCCAGCAGCTTGACAGGGAATGAGCAGTTCTTC. This sequence encodes CASSLTGNEQFF. The entire variable domain, with the rest obtained from reference TRBV7-2 and TRBJ2-1, is as follows: GAGVSQSPSNKVTEKGKDVELRCDPISGHTALYWYRQSLGQGLEFLIYFQGNSAPDKSGLPSDRFSAERTGGSVSTLTIQRTQQEDSAVYLCASSLTGNEQFFGPGTRLTVL.

V and J are TRBV2 and TRBJ2-7, with D perhaps matching TRBD2 (5 bases). Germline CDR1 SNHLY, CDR2 FYNNEI. The V gene lost 6 bases and the J gene lost 6 bases, with 18 bases spanning the gap. The CDR3 runs to 14 residues. The CDR3 nucleotides are TGTGCCAGCAGGGCAAGACGGACGGCGGGCGAGCAGTACTTC. Translation: CASRARRTAGEQYF.

The chain joins TRBV9 to TRBJ2-7; 10 nucleotides match TRBD1. V dropped 1 base and J dropped 2; count of bases not matched to a gene: 3. This CDR3 comprises 15 residues. CDR1 is SGDLS and CDR2 is YYNGEE in the germline V gene. In DNA, the CDR3 is TGTGCCAGCAGCGTAAGGGACAGGGGAGCCTACGAGCAGTACTTC. It specifies CASSVRDRGAYEQYF.

The chain employs TRBV6-2 or TRBV6-3 and TRBJ2-2; no clear D. V was clipped by 7 bases and J by 3 bases, with 9 bases between them. CDR1 is MNHEY and CDR2 is SVGEGT in the germline V gene. CDR3 length: 13 residues. The CDR3 DNA follows: TGTGCCAGCATTTATTCGGACACCGGGGAGCTGTTTTTT. Its translation is CASIYSDTGELFF.

This chain links TRBV19 with TRBJ1-5; 8 nucleotides align to TRBD1. There are 16 residues in the CDR3. V shed 2 bases, J shed 6 bases, and the junction held 9 bases outside the gene matches. Germline V CDR1 and CDR2: LNHDA, SQIVND (reference sequence). CDR3 loop: CASSIRGQGAGQPQHF. The CDR3 region has the DNA TGTGCCAGTAGTATACGGGGGCAGGGGGCGGGTCAGCCCCAGCATTTT.